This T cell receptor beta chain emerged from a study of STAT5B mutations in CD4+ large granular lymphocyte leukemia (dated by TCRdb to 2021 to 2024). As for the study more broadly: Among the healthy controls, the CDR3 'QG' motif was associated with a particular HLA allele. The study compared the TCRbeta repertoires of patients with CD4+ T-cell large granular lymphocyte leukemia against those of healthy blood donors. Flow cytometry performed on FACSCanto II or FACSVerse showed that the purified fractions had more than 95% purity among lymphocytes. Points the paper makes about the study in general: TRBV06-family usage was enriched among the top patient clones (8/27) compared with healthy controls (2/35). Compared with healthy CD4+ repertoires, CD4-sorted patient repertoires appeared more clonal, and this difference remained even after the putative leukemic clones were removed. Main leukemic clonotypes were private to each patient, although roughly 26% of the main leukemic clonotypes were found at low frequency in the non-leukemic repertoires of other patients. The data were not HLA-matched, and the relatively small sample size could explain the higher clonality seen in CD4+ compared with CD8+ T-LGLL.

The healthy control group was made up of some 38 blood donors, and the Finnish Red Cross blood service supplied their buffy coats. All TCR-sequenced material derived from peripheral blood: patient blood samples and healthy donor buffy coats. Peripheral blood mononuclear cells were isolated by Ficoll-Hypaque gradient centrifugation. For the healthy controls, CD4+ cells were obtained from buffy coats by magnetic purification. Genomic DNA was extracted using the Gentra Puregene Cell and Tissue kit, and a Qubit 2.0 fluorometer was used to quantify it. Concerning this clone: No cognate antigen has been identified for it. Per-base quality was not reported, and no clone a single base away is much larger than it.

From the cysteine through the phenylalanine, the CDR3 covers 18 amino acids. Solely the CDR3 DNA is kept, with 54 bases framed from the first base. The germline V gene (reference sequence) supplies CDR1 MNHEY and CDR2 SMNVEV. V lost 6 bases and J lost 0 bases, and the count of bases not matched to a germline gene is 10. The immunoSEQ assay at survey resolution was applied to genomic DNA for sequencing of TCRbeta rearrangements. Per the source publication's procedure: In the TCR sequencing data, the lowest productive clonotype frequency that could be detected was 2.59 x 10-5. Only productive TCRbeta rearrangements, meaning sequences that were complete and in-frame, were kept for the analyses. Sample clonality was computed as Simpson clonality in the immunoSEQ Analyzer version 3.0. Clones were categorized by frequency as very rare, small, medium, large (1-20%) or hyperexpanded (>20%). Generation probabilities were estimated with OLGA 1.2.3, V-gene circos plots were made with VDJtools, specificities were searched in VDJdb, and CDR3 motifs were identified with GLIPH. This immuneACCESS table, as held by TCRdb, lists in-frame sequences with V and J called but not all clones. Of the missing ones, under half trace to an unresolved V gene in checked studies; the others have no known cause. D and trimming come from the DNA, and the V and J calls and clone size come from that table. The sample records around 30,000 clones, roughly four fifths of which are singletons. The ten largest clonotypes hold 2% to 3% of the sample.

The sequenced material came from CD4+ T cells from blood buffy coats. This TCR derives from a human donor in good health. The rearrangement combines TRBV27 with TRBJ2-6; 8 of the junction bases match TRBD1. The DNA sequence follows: TGTGCCAGCAGCACCTTGACAGGGGATAGCTCTGGGGCCAACGTCCTGACTTTC. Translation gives CASSTLTGDSSGANVLTF. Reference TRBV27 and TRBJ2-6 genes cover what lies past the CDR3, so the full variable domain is EAQVTQNPRYLITVTGKKLTVTCSQNMNHEYMSWYRQDPGLGLRQIYYSMNVEVTDKGDVPEGYKVSRKEKRNFPLILESPSPNQTSLYFCASSTLTGDSSGANVLTFGAGSRLTVL.